These 27 T cell receptor beta chains were sequenced from one sample in a study of T cells in Graves' hyperthyroidism and ophthalmopathy. The source material, RNA transcripts, was used to amplify TCR beta CDR3 regions. The HTBI primer set drove a first-round RT-PCR of the TCR CDR3. TCRdb analysed the multiplex PCR reads with MiXCR anew, one entry per CDR3 protein. The repertoire holds 600,000 to 850,000 distinct CDR3 sequences, roughly 20% seen once, with over 15% in the top ten. Sequencing used blood. These receptors were taken from a woman between 45 and 60 years old with Graves' hyperthyroidism that later progressed to Graves' ophthalmopathy.

The rearrangement links TRBV19 to TRBJ2-5; 7 positions agree with TRBD2. The CDR3 consists of 13 residues. The ends lost 3 bases at V and 3 bases at J; junction bases unmatched: 1. Germline assignment: CDR1 LNHDA and CDR2 SQIVND (reference sequence). CDR3 amino acids: CASSMGREETQYF. The CDR3 DNA reads as TGTGCCAGTAGTATGGGGAGGGAAGAGACCCAGTACTTC.

This clonotype was found once. This chain links TRBV6-1 with TRBJ1-1, with no clear D. The CDR3 is 14 residues long. The germline V gene encodes CDR1 MNHNS and CDR2 SASEGT. Trimming stripped 1 base from V and 6 bases from J, with 12 bases between. The CDR3 bases are TGTGCCAGCAGTGAAGGCTGGGATGGGGCTGAAGCTTTCTTT. Its protein is CASSEGWDGAEAFF.

There are many counts of this clonotype. J is TRBJ2-2 and V is TRBV2; 7 positions match TRBD1. The CDR3 spans 15 residues. V dropped 4 bases and J dropped 5; count of bases not matched to a gene: 7. The germline gives CDR1 SNHLY, CDR2 FYNNEI. This CDR3 reads CASSGQGPRTGELFF. The CDR3 DNA is TGTGCCAGCAGTGGACAGGGACCCAGGACCGGGGAGCTGTTTTTT.

On this clonotype: A read error is possible here, since a much larger clone lies one base away. The chain has TRBV6-1 and TRBJ2-7; 10 bases are a match to TRBD2. The ends lost 4 bases at V and 2 bases at J; junction bases unmatched: 5. Germline V gene sequence: CDR1 MNHNS, CDR2 SASEGT. There are 15 residues in the CDR3. CDR3 residues: CASSALAGDTYEQYF. The CDR3, as DNA: TGTGCCAGCAGTGCCCTAGCGGGGGACACCTACGAGCAGTACTTC.

About this clonotype: Its ends do not fully match the called genes, so a read error is possible. J is TRBJ2-5 and V is TRBV7-7; D may be TRBD2 (6 bases). Germline lookup yields CDR1 SSHAT and CDR2 FNYEAQ (reference sequence). The CDR3 totals 13 residues. The CDR3 region is CASSRLVQETQYF. The CDR3, as DNA: TGTGCTAGCAGCCGACTAGTCCAAGAGACCCAGTACTTC.

The genes are TRBV15 and TRBJ2-1, with TRBD1 matching 7 bases. The CDR3 consists of 15 residues. CDR1 and CDR2 (germline): LNHNV, YYDKDF (reference sequence). Losses at the gene ends were 0 bases for V and 8 bases for J; bases not matched to a gene: 7. The CDR3 protein is CATSRDLDRVDEQFF. The CDR3, as DNA: TGTGCCACCAGCAGAGACTTAGACAGGGTTGATGAGCAGTTCTTC.

This sequence joins TRBV20-1 and TRBJ2-1; 9 bases are shared with TRBD2. The trim removed 0 bases at V and 8 bases at J, leaving 14 bases unmatched. The CDR3 is 17 amino acids. Looked up from germline, CDR1 is DFQATT and CDR2 is SNEGSKA (reference sequence). The CDR3 nucleotides read TGCAGTGCTAGAGATCTCCCCGTGCGGGGGGGCGTAGATGAGCAGTTCTTC. Amino acids: CSARDLPVRGGVDEQFF.

The gene calls are TRBV20-1 and TRBJ2-7, with TRBD2 as a possible D gene (5 bases). Trimming stripped 0 bases from V and 3 bases from J, with 9 bases between. The CDR3 covers 13 residues. Germline CDR1 is DFQATT and CDR2 is SNEGSKA (reference sequence). The chain's CDR3 is CSARDSRDYEQYF. For the CDR3, the DNA is TGCAGTGCTAGAGATAGCCGGGACTACGAGCAGTACTTC.

V gene TRBV20-1 combines with J gene TRBJ1-5; D is possibly TRBD1 (6 bases). CDR1 is DFQATT, CDR2 SNEGSKA, per germline (reference sequence). The length of the CDR3 is 14 residues. V was clipped by 3 bases and J by 3 bases, with 12 bases between them. For the CDR3, the DNA is TGCAGTGCTAGGGAGGCAGGGGCCAATCAGCCCCAGCATTTT. Amino acids: CSAREAGANQPQHF.

In its sample, this clonotype was seen many times. The chain links TRBV20-1 to TRBJ2-7; 11 bases align to TRBD2. The V and J ends lost 7 bases and 3 bases, in that order; junction bases with no gene match: 2. Per germline, CDR1 DFQATT and CDR2 SNEGSKA (reference sequence). This CDR3 is built from 12 residues. CDR3 in amino acids: CSVGTSGYEQYF. The CDR3 DNA is TGCAGTGTAGGGACTAGCGGCTACGAGCAGTACTTC.

The chain links TRBV19 to TRBJ1-6, with 7 positions matching TRBD1. The CDR3 is 14 amino acids. CDR1 is LNHDA and CDR2 is SQIVND in the germline V gene (reference sequence). Unmatched junction bases numbered 6, after V lost 4 bases and J lost 9 bases. The CDR3 sequence is CASSTRTGGSPLHF. As DNA, the CDR3 is TGTGCCAGTAGTACCCGGACAGGAGGTTCACCCCTCCACTTT. The full variable domain, rest sourced from reference TRBV19 and TRBJ1-6, is DGGITQSPKYLFRKEGQNVTLSCEQNLNHDAMYWYRQDPGQGLRLIYYSQIVNDFQKGDIAEGYSVSREKKESFPLTVTSAQKNPTAFYLCASSTRTGGSPLHFGNGTRLTVT.

This clonotype was picked up many times. This chain connects TRBV18 to TRBJ1-1; possibly TRBD1 for D (5 bases). The CDR3 spans 14 residues. The V gene lost 3 bases and the J gene lost 3 bases, with 11 bases spanning the gap. The V gene's germline CDR1 is KGHSH and CDR2 LQKENI. The CDR3 bases are TGTGCCAGCTCACCGCCGACAGACTACACTGAAGCTTTCTTT. Translation: CASSPPTDYTEAFF. The full variable domain, completed using reference TRBV18 and TRBJ1-1, is NAGVMQNPRHLVRRRGQEARLRCSPMKGHSHVYWYRQLPEEGLKFMVYLQKENIIDESGMPKERFSAEFPKEGPSILRIQQVVRGDSAAYFCASSPPTDYTEAFFGQGTRLTVV.

This clonotype was seen only a few times. V and J are TRBV9 and TRBJ2-7; 10 nucleotides match TRBD1. Unmatched junction bases numbered 5, after V lost 4 bases and J lost 4 bases. Germline V CDR1 and CDR2: SGDLS, YYNGEE. The length of the CDR3 is 14 residues. The CDR3 DNA follows: TGTGCCAGCAGCAAGACAGGGGGCGAATACGAGCAGTACTTC. Translated, it gives CASSKTGGEYEQYF.

As regards this clonotype: Germline and junction disagree at one end, which may indicate a read error. The CDR3 bases are TGTGCCAGCGGTTTGACGGGGGGAAACACCATATATTTT. Translated, it gives CASGLTGGNTIYF. The chain couples TRBV12-3 or TRBV12-4 to TRBJ1-3, with D unclear. The CDR3 contains 13 residues.

Many counts were recorded for this clonotype. J is TRBJ2-5 and V is TRBV2, with 7 nucleotides matching TRBD1. Germline V gene lookup returns CDR1 SNHLY and CDR2 FYNNEI. This CDR3 has 14 residues. The V segment lost 7 bases and the J segment 2 bases; nucleotides outside the gene matches: 7. CDR3 DNA: TGTGCCAGCAACGAACAGGGGCTGCAAGAGACCCAGTACTTC. Protein sequence: CASNEQGLQETQYF.

Only a few counts were recorded for this clonotype. The V and J genes are TRBV13 and TRBJ2-1; D is possibly TRBD2 (5 bases). CDR3 length equals 15 residues. The germline CDR1 and CDR2 sequences are PRHDT and FYEKMQ (reference sequence). V lost 5 bases, J lost 3 bases, and 14 bases lay in between. The CDR3 region has the DNA TGTGCCAGCAGCAATGAGCTCGGGGTCTACAATGAGCAGTTCTTC. Amino acids: CASSNELGVYNEQFF.

V usage is TRBV4-1 and J usage is TRBJ2-1; the match to TRBD2 covers 12 bases. Germline V gene lookup returns CDR1 MGHRA and CDR2 YSYEKL. The CDR3 has 14 residues. J lost 10 bases, V lost 3 bases, and 4 bases had no gene match. The CDR3 DNA reads TGCGCCAGCAGCCAGGTGGGACTAGCGGGCGAGCAGTTCTTC. This gives the protein CASSQVGLAGEQFF.

In this sample, this clonotype turned up a few times. The V and J genes are TRBV5-1 and TRBJ1-3; 8 bases match TRBD1. Germline trimming cut 4 bases from V and 2 bases from J; bases unmatched to any gene: 11. The CDR3 totals 17 residues. CDR1 is SGHRS and CDR2 is YFSETQ in the germline V gene. The CDR3 coding sequence is TGCGCCAGCAGCCCAGGGACAGGAATCGGTCCTGGAAACACCATATATTTT. This sequence encodes CASSPGTGIGPGNTIYF.

This clonotype was recorded many times. This chain uses TRBV11-1 with TRBJ1-1; D is undetermined. V lost 5 bases and J 4 bases, leaving 14 bases between the germline ends. The germline V gene encodes CDR1 SGHAT and CDR2 FQDESV (reference sequence). There are 14 residues in the CDR3. The CDR3 bases are TGTGCCAGCAGCGCCACAGTTATCGGCACTGAAGCTTTCTTT. Residues: CASSATVIGTEAFF.

The J gene is TRBJ1-5, the V gene TRBV20-1; a possible D gene is TRBD1 (6 bases). In germline, CDR1 is DFQATT, CDR2 SNEGSKA (reference sequence). The CDR3 spans 18 residues. V lost 0 bases, J lost 0 bases, and 18 bases lay in between. The CDR3: CSARDRLGQWDSNQPQHF. In nucleotides, the CDR3 is TGCAGTGCTAGAGATCGGTTAGGACAGTGGGATAGCAATCAGCCCCAGCATTTT.

Many counts were recorded for this clonotype. The chain carries TRBV3-1 and TRBJ2-3, with D perhaps TRBD1 (6 bases). The CDR3 is 16 residues long. The germline V and J ends were trimmed by 1 base and 2 bases, with 13 bases remaining between them. The germline CDR1 and CDR2 sequences are LGHDT and YNNKEL (reference sequence). This chain's CDR3 is CASSQVALGATDTQYF. The CDR3 nucleotides are TGTGCCAGCAGCCAAGTTGCATTGGGGGCCACAGATACGCAGTATTTT.

The chain joins TRBV15 to TRBJ2-2; D is ambiguous. The germline V and J ends were trimmed by 5 bases and 5 bases, with 6 bases remaining between them. CDR3 length: 12 amino acids. The V gene's germline CDR1 is LNHNV and CDR2 YYDKDF (reference sequence). This CDR3 reads CATSFATGELFF. The CDR3 DNA sequence: TGTGCCACCAGCTTTGCTACCGGGGAGCTGTTTTTT. The full variable domain, its missing parts supplied by reference TRBV15 and TRBJ2-2, is DAMVIQNPRYQVTQFGKPVTLSCSQTLNHNVMYWYQQKSSQAPKLLFHYYDKDFNNEADTPDNFQSRRPNTSFCFLDIRSPGLGDTAMYLCATSFATGELFFGEGSRLTVL.

The chain carries TRBV3-1 and TRBJ2-1, with 7 nucleotides matching TRBD2. The CDR3 runs to 12 residues. V lost 1 base to trimming and J lost 10 bases; unmatched junction nucleotides: 1. Looked up from germline, CDR1 is LGHDT and CDR2 is YNNKEL (reference sequence). The CDR3 protein is CASSQGSGEQFF. The CDR3 DNA reads as TGTGCCAGCAGCCAAGGTAGCGGGGAGCAGTTCTTC.

V usage is TRBV28 and J usage is TRBJ2-7; 7 bases match TRBD1. The V and J ends lost 2 bases and 4 bases, in that order; junction bases with no gene match: 8. CDR3 size: 15 residues. The germline CDR1 and CDR2 sequences are MDHEN and SYDVKM. The CDR3 spells CASSLSIGGLYEQYF. The CDR3 DNA reads as TGTGCCAGCAGTTTAAGTATAGGGGGCTTGTACGAGCAGTACTTC.

The chain recombines TRBV6-9 with TRBJ1-4; 8 bases agree with TRBD1. Trimming at V came to 3 bases and at J to 10 bases, leaving 13 bases not matched to a gene. Looked up from germline, CDR1 is MNHGY and CDR2 is SVAAGI. The CDR3 contains 16 residues. CDR3: CASSYGQGAKLGKLFF. The CDR3 bases are TGTGCCAGCAGTTACGGACAGGGAGCTAAACTAGGAAAACTGTTTTTT.

The chain has TRBV5-8 and TRBJ1-5, with a tentative D call TRBD1 (5 bases). The V gene's germline CDR1 is SGHTS and CDR2 YDEGEE. The CDR3 has 11 amino acids. V shed 5 bases and J shed 9 bases, with 9 bases lying between them. The DNA of the CDR3 is TGTGCCAGCAGGGATCAGGGGCCCCAGCATTTT. The encoded protein is CASRDQGPQHF. The variable domain in full, completed from reference TRBV5-8 and TRBJ1-5, reads EAGVTQSPTHLIKTRGQQATLRCSPISGHTSVYWYQQALGLGLQFLLWYDEGEERNRGNFPPRFSGRQFPNYSSELNVNALELEDSALYLCASRDQGPQHFGDGTRLSIL.

The chain recombines TRBV3-1 with TRBJ2-7; 7 nucleotides align to TRBD1. The CDR3 consists of 17 residues. Trimming removed 4 bases from V and 5 bases from J; junction bases left unmatched: 17. CDR1 and CDR2 (germline): LGHDT, YNNKEL (reference sequence). Here the CDR3 reads CASSRLPTGTGAHEQYF. The CDR3 DNA follows: TGTGCCAGCAGCCGACTACCGACGGGAACAGGGGCCCACGAGCAGTACTTC.